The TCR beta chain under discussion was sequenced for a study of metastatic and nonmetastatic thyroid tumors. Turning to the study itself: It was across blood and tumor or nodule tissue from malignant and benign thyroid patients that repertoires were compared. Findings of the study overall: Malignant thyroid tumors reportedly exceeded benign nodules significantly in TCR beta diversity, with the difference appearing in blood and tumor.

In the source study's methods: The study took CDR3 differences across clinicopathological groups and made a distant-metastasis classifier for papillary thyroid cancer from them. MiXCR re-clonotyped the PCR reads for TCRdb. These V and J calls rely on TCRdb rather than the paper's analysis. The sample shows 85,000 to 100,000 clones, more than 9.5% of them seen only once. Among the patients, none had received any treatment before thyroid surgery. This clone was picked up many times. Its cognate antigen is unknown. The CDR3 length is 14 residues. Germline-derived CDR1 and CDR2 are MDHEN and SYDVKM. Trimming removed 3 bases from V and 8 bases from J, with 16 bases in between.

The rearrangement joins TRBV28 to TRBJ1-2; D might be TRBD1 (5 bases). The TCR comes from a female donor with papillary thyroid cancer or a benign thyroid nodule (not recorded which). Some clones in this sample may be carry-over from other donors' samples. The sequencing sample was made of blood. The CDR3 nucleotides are TGTGCCAGCAGTTTCGTGGCGCAGGGCAACGGCTACACCTTC. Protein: CASSFVAQGNGYTF.